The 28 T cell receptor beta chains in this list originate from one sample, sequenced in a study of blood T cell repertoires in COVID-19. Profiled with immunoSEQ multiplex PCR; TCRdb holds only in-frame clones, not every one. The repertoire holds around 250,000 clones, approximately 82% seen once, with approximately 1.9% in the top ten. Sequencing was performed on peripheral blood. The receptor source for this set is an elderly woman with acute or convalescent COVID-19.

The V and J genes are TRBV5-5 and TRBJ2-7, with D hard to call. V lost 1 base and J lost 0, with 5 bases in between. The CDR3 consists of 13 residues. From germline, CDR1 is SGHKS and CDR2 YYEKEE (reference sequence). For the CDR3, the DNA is TGTGCCAGCAGCTTGACGAGCTCCTACGAGCAGTACTTC. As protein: CASSLTSSYEQYF. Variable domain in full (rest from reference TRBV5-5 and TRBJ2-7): DAGVTQSPTHLIKTRGQQVTLRCSPISGHKSVSWYQQVLGQGPQFIFQYYEKEERGRGNFPDRFSARQFPNYSSELNVNALLLGDSALYLCASSLTSSYEQYFGPGTRLTVT.

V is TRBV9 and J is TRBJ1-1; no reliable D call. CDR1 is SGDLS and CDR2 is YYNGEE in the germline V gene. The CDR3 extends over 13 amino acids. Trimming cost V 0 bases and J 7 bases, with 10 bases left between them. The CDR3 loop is CASSVEVSGEAFF. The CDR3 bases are TGTGCCAGCAGCGTAGAAGTGTCGGGTGAAGCTTTCTTT.

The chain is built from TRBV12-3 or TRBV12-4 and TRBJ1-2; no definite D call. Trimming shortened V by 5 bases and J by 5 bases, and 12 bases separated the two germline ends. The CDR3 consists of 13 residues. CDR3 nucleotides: TGTGCCAGCAGTCCCTCCGGTTTGTATGGCTACACCTTC. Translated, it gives CASSPSGLYGYTF.

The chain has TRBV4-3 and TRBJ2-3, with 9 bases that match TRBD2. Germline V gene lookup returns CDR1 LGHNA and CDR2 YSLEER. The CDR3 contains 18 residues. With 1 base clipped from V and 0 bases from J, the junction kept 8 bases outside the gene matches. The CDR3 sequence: CASSQGLSSGMSTDTQYF. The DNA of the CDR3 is TGCGCCAGCAGCCAAGGCTTGTCTAGCGGGATGAGCACAGATACGCAGTATTTT.

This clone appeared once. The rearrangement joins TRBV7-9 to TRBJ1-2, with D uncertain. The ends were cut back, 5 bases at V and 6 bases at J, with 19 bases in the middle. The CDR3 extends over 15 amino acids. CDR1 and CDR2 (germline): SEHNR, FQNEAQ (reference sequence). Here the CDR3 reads CASSTISAWADGYTF. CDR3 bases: TGTGCCAGCAGCACAATATCCGCATGGGCCGATGGCTACACCTTC.

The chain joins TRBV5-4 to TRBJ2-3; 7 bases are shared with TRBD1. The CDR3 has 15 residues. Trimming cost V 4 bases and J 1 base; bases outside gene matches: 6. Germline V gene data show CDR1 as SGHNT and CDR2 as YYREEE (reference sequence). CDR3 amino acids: CASSATGTGTDTQYF. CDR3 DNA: TGTGCCAGCAGCGCAACCGGGACAGGCACAGATACGCAGTATTTT.

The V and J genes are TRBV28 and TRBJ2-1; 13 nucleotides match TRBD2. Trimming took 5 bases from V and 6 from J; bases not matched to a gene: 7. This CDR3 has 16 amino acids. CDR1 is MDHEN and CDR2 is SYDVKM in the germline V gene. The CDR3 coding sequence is TGTGCCAGCAGTCCCCGGACTAGCGGGAGTCGCAATGAGCAGTTCTTC. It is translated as CASSPRTSGSRNEQFF.

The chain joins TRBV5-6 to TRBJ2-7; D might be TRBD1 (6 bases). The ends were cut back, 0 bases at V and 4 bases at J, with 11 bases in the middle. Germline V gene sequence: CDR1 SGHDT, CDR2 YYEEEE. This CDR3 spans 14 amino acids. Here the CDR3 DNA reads TGTGCCAGCAGCTTGGGGGACAAGCCTTACGAGCAGTACTTC. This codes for CASSLGDKPYEQYF.

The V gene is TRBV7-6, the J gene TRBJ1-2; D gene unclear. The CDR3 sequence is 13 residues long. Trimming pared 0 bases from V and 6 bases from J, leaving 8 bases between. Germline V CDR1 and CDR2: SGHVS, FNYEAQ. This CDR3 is CASSLAGSDGYTF. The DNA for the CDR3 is TGTGCCAGCAGCTTAGCCGGTTCCGATGGCTACACCTTC.

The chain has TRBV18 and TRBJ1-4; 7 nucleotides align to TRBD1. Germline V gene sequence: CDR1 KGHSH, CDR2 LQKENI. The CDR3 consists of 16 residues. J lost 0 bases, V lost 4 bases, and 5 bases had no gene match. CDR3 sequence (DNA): TGTGCCAGCTCACTGAACACAGGGGCAACTAATGAAAAACTGTTTTTT. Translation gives CASSLNTGATNEKLFF.

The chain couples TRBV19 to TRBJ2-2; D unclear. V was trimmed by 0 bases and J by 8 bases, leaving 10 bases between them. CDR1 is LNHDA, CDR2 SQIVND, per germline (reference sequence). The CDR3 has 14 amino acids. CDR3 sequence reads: CASSIDLLAGELFF. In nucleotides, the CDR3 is TGTGCCAGTAGTATAGATCTCTTGGCAGGGGAGCTGTTTTTT.

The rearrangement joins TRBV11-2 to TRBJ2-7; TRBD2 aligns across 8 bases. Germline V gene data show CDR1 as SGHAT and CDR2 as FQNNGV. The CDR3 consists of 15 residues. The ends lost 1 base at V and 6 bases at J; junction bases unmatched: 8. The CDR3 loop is CASSLVRGGPVEQYF. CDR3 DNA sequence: TGTGCCAGCAGCTTAGTTCGGGGGGGCCCCGTCGAGCAGTACTTC.

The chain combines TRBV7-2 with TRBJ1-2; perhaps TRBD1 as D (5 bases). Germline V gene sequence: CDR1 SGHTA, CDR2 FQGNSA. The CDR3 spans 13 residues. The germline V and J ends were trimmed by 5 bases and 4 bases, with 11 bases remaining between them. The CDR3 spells CASSPRQIYGYTF. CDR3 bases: TGTGCCAGCAGCCCCCGACAGATCTATGGCTACACCTTC.

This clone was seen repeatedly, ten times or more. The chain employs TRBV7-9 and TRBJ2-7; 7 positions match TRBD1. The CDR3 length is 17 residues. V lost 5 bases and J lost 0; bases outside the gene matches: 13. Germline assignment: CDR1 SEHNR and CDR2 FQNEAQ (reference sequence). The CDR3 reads CASSESRDRTPSYEQYF. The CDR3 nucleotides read TGTGCCAGCAGCGAGAGTCGGGACAGAACTCCCTCCTACGAGCAGTACTTC.

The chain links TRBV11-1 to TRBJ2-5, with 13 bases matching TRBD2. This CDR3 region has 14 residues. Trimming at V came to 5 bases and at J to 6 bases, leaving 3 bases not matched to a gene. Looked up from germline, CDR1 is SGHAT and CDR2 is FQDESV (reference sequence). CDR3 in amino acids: CASSRTSGSQTQYF. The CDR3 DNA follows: TGTGCCAGCAGCAGGACTAGCGGGAGTCAGACCCAGTACTTC.

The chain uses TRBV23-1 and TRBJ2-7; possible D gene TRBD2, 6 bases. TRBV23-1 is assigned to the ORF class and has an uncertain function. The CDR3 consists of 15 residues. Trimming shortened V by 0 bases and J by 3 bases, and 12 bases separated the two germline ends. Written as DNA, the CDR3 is TGCGCCAGCAGTCAATCGGGGACTGACAGCTACGAGCAGTACTTC. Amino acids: CASSQSGTDSYEQYF.

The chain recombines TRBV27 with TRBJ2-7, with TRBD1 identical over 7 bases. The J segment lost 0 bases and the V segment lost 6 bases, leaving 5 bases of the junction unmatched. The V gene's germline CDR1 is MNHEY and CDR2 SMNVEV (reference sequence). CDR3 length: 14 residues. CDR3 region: CASREGQLSYEQYF. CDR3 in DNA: TGTGCCAGCAGAGAGGGACAGCTCTCCTACGAGCAGTACTTC.

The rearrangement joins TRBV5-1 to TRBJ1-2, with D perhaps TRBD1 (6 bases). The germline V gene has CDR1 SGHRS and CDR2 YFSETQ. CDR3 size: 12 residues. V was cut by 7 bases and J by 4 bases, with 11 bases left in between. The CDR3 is CASPAGAYGYTF. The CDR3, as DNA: TGCGCCAGCCCCGCGGGGGCCTATGGCTACACCTTC.

DNA of the CDR3: TGTGCCAGCAGTTTAGAGCGGCCGTCCTACAATGAGCAGTTCTTC. As protein: CASSLERPSYNEQFF. This chain uses TRBV27 with TRBJ2-1; weak D call: TRBD2 (5 bases). Germline CDR1 MNHEY, CDR2 SMNVEV (reference sequence). The CDR3 extends over 15 amino acids. V was trimmed by 2 bases and J by 1 base, leaving 9 bases between them.

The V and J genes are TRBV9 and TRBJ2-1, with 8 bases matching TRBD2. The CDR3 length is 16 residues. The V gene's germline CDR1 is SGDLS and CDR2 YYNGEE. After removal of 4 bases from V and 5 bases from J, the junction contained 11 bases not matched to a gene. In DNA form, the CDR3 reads TGTGCCAGCAGCACAGCGGGAGTTATATGGGACAATGAGCAGTTCTTC. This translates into CASSTAGVIWDNEQFF.

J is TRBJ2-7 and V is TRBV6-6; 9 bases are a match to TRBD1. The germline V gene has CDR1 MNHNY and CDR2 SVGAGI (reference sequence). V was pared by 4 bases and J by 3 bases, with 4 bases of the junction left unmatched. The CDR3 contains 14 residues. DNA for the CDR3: TGTGCCAGCAGTTCGGGACAGGGTTTCTACGAGCAGTACTTC. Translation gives CASSSGQGFYEQYF.

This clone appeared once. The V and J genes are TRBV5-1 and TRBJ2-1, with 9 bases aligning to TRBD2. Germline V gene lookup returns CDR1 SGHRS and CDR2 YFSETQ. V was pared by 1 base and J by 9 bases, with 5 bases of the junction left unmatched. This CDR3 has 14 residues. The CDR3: CASSLFGGGVEQFF. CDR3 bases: TGCGCCAGCAGCTTGTTTGGCGGGGGGGTTGAGCAGTTCTTC.

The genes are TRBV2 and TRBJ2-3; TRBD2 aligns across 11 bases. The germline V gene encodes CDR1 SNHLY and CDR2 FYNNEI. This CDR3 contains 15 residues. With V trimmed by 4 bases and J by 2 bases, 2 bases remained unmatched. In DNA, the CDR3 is TGTGCCAGCAGTGGACTAGCGGGACCCACAGATACGCAGTATTTT. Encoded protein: CASSGLAGPTDTQYF.

CDR3 in DNA: TGTGCCAGCTCACCAGACGGGGGCTATGGCTACACCTTC. Its translation is CASSPDGGYGYTF. The chain employs TRBV18 and TRBJ1-2; D may be TRBD1 (5 bases). CDR1 and CDR2 (germline): KGHSH, LQKENI. Deletions cut 2 bases from V and 4 bases from J, with 8 bases between. The CDR3 spans 13 residues.

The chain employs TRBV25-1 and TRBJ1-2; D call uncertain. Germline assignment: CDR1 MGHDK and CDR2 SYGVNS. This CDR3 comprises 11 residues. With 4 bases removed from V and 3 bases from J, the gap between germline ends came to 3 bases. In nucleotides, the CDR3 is TGTGCCAGCAGTGTATACTATGGCTACACCTTC. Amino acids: CASSVYYGYTF.

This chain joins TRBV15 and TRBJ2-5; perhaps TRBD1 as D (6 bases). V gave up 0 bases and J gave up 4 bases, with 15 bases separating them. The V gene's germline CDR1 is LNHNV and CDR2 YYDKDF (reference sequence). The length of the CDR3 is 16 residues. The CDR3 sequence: CATSRDQGLDGETQYF. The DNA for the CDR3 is TGTGCCACCAGCAGAGATCAGGGGCTGGACGGAGAGACCCAGTACTTC.

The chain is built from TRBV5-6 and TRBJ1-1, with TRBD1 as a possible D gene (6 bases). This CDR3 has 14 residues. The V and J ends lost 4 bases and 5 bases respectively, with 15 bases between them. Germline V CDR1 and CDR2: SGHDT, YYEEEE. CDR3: CASSQREGVTEAFF. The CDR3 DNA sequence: TGTGCCAGCAGCCAGCGGGAGGGGGTGACTGAAGCTTTCTTT.

CDR3 loop: CASSAGLSSTDTQYF. The DNA for the CDR3 is TGTGCCAGCAGCGCAGGACTCTCAAGCACAGATACGCAGTATTTT. V and J are TRBV9 and TRBJ2-3; TRBD2 is a possible D gene (5 bases). The CDR3 consists of 15 residues. V was cut by 3 bases and J by 0 bases, with 11 bases left in between. Germline CDR1 and CDR2: SGDLS and YYNGEE.